This TCR beta chain stems from a study of T-cell reconstitution after alpha-beta-depleted transplantation in children (dated by TCRdb to between 2015 and 2016). Background for the entire study: Using TCR repertoire profiling, the study followed T-cell immune reconstitution in a quantitative way in children after TCRalphabeta/CD19-depleted allogeneic hematopoietic cell transplantation.

Libraries were made using PCR. TCRdb lists the instrument as Illumina HiSeq 2500. TCR library preparation used molecular barcoding, with unique molecular identifiers applied to normalize quantification of the TCRbeta repertoire. TCRdb trimmed the raw reads at Q25, called clones with MiXCR and kept productive beta chains. Records with the same CDR3 protein are collapsed into one entry carrying the most frequent genes and DNA. This sample is represented by 490,000 or so distinct CDR3 sequences; about an eighth of them were singletons. Under 7% of the sample goes to the ten largest clones. A word on this clonotype: Its cognate antigen has yet to be identified. Base qualities are not at hand, and no much larger clone is one base apart.

The CDR3 holds 15 amino acids from the cysteine to the phenylalanine. Of all the DNA, just the CDR3 is kept, 45 bases in frame from base 1. V and J are trimmed by 5 bases and 4 bases, and the gene matches miss 9 bases of the junction. This TCR was recovered from a human donor who donated a stem cell graft to a child with combined immunodeficiency. The sample consisted of PBMCs from the stem cell graft donor, taken from the stem cell graft. The chain joins TRBV12-3 or TRBV12-4 to TRBJ1-1, with 8 junctional bases fitting TRBD1. In nucleotide form, the sequence is TGTGCCAGCAGTCAAAGGACAGGGCGGGCCACTGAAGCTTTCTTT. This codes for CASSQRTGRATEAFF.